The clone carrying this T cell receptor beta chain was recorded many times. TCRdb reprocessed the RT-PCR reads with MiXCR, giving one entry per CDR3 protein. The table shows roughly 940,000 distinct CDR3 sequences, with about 20% occurring only once. The data originate from a study of patients and donors after allogeneic stem cell transplantation. V lost 4 bases and J lost 6, with 20 bases in between. The CDR3 totals 16 residues. Germline CDR1 reads SGHRS; CDR2 reads YFSETQ. The sequence derives from a human donor who was either an allogeneic HSCT recipient or a stem cell or donor lymphocyte infusion donor (not recorded which). It is not recorded whose cells these are; they may come from a transplant donor. The chain links TRBV5-1 to TRBJ2-1; D not certain. Sample: blood, either unsorted or a sorted T cell fraction (not recorded which). CDR3 region: CASSPQRLTYINEQFF. The CDR3 bases are TGCGCCAGCAGCCCCCAGCGACTCACCTACATCAATGAGCAGTTCTTC.